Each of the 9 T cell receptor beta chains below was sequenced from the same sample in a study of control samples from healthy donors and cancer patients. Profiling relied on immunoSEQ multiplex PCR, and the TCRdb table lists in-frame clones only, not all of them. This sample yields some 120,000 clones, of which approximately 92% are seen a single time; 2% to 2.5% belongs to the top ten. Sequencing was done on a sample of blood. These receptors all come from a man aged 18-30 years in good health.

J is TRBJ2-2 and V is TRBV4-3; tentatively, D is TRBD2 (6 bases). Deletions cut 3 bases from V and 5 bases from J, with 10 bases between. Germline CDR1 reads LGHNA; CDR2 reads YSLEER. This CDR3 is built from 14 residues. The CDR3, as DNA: TGCGCCAGCAGCCACATAAGCGGGACCGGGGAGCTGTTTTTT. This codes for CASSHISGTGELFF.

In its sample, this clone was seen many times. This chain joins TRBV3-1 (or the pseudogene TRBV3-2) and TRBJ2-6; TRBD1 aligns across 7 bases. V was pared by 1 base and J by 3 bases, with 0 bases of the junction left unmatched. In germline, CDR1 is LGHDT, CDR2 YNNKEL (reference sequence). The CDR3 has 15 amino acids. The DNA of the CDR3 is TGTGCCAGCAGCCAAGGACAGGGTGGGGCCAACGTCCTGACTTTC. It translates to CASSQGQGGANVLTF.

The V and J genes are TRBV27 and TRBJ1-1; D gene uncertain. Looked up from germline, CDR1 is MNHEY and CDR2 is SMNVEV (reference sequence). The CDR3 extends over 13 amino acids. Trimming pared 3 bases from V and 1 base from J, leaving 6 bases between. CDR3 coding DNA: TGTGCCAGCAGTTTCAGGACGAACACTGAAGCTTTCTTT. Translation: CASSFRTNTEAFF.

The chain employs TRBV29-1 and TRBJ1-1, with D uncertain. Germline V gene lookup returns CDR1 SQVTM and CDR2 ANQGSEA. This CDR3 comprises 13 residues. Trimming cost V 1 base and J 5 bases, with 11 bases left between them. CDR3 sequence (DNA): TGCAGCGTTGAAGTGGGATTGTGGACTGAAGCTTTCTTT. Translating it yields CSVEVGLWTEAFF.

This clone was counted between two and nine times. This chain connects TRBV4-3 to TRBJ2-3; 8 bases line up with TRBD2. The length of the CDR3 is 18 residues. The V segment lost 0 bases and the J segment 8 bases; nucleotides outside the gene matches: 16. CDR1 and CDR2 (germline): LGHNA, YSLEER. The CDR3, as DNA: TGCGCCAGCAGCCAAGAATTTTTCCAGCGGGAGAGCTGGGTTACGCAGTATTTT. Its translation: CASSQEFFQRESWVTQYF.

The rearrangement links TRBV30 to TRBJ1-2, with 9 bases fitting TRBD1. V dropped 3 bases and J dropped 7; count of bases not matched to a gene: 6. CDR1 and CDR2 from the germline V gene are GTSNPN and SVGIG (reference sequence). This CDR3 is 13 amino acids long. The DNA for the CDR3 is TGTGCCTGGAGAAAACAGGGGGCGGGTGGCTACACCTTC. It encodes CAWRKQGAGGYTF. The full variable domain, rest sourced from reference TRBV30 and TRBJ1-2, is SQTIHQWPATLVQPVGSPLSLECTVEGTSNPNLYWYRQAAGRGLQLLFYSVGIGQISSEVPQNLSASRPQDRQFILSSKKLLLSDSGFYLCAWRKQGAGGYTFGSGTRLTVV.

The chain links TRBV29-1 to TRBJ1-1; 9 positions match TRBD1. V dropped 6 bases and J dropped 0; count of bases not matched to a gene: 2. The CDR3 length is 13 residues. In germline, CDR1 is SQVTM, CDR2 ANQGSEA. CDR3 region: CSVHRGLNTEAFF. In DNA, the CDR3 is TGCAGCGTGCACAGGGGGCTGAACACTGAAGCTTTCTTT.

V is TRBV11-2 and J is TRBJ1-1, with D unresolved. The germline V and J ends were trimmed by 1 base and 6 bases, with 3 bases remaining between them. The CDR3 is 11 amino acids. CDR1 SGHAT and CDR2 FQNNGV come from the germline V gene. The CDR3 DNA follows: TGTGCCAGCAGCTTAGTTGCTGAAGCTTTCTTT. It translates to CASSLVAEAFF.

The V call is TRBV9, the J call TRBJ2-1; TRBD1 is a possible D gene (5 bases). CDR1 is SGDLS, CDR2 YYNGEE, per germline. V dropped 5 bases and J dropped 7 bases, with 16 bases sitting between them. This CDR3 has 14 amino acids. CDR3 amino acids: CASSFRTPANEQFF. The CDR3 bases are TGTGCCAGCAGTTTTAGGACACCTGCTAATGAGCAGTTCTTC. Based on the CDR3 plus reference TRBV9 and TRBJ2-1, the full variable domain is DSGVTQTPKHLITATGQRVTLRCSPRSGDLSVYWYQQSLDQGLQFLIQYYNGEERAKGNILERFSAQQFPDLHSELNLSSLELGDSALYFCASSFRTPANEQFFGPGTRLTVL.